The clone carrying this T cell receptor beta chain was detected only a few times. The antigen remains unidentified. The data stem from a study of T cell repertoires in cytomegalovirus infection. In the study overall: Both CMV infection and a matching HLA type were indicated by public TCR beta signatures.

TCRdb redid the calling of the reads with MiXCR, one entry per CDR3 protein. The sample yields fewer than 1,000,000 distinct CDR3 sequences, roughly 31% seen once. There are 17 residues in the CDR3. V lost 3 bases and J 2 bases, leaving 17 bases between the germline ends. CDR1 and CDR2 from the germline V gene are LGHNA and YNFKEQ. Study results and limitations: The cumulative frequency of public TCR beta families distinguished individuals who carried CMV together with the relevant HLA.

The chain joins TRBV4-2 to TRBJ1-5; possible D gene TRBD1, 6 bases. The source of this sequence is a human donor in good health (CMV status not recorded). Some clones in this sample may be carry-over from other donors' samples. Sequenced material: cultured CD8+ T cells from PBMCs, taken from culture after CMV antigen stimulation. The CDR3 region is CASSHPHREMGNQPQHF. Here the CDR3 DNA reads TGTGCCAGCAGCCATCCCCACAGGGAGATGGGCAATCAGCCCCAGCATTTT.